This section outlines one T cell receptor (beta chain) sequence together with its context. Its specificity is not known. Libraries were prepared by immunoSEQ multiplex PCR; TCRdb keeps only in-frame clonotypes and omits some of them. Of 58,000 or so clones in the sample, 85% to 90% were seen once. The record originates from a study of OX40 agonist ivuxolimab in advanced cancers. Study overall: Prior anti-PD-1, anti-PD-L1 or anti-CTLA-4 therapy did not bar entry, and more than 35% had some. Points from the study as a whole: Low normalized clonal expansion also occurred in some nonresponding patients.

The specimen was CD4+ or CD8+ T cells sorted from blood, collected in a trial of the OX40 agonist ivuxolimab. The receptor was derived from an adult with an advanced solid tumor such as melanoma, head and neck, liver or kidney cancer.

The CDR3 DNA reads as TGTGCCAGTAGTGGGGGATCTGACCCTCAAGAGACCCAGTACTTC. Translation gives CASSGGSDPQETQYF. The chain uses TRBV19 and TRBJ2-5, with D tentatively TRBD1 or TRBD2 (5 bases each). In germline, CDR1 is LNHDA, CDR2 SQIVND (reference sequence). Trimming shortened V by 5 bases and J by 2 bases, and 15 bases separated the two germline ends. The CDR3 sequence is 15 residues long.